The TCR beta chain described here comes from a study of blood T cell repertoires in COVID-19. Some clones are missing from TCRdb's copy, which holds only in-frame ones; the method was immunoSEQ multiplex PCR. The data show approximately 37,000 clones, with around nine tenths seen just once and under 25% held by the top ten. This CDR3 is built from 11 residues. Germline-derived CDR1 and CDR2 are LNHDA and SQIVND (reference sequence). V gave up 8 bases and J gave up 5 bases, with 9 bases separating them. The TCR originated in a middle-aged man with active COVID-19. Source material: peripheral blood. The chain employs TRBV19 and TRBJ1-1; no clear D. Here the CDR3 DNA reads TGTGCCAGTTCGCTCGGGACTGAAGCTTTCTTT. It is translated as CASSLGTEAFF. Complete variable domain (other parts from reference TRBV19 and TRBJ1-1): DGGITQSPKYLFRKEGQNVTLSCEQNLNHDAMYWYRQDPGQGLRLIYYSQIVNDFQKGDIAEGYSVSREKKESFPLTVTSAQKNPTAFYLCASSLGTEAFFGQGTRLTVV.